A selection of T cell receptor beta chains follows, all from one sample in a study of beta chain features in type 1 diabetes. The method was immunoSEQ multiplex PCR; TCRdb's version includes in-frame clones alone and lacks a portion of them. The sample lists 150,000 to 200,000 clones, 8% to 8.5% occurring once. Sequences were obtained from central memory CD4+ T cells from blood. The receptors shown here come from a young woman with type 1 diabetes. Each CDR3 is given without its conserved first and last residue. Each record gives: V gene, J gene, CDR3 protein.

TRBV30,TRBJ2-7,AWSVGQGFDEQY
TRBV7-2,TRBJ2-5,ASSLARMDRGETQY
TRBV5-1,TRBJ1-2,ASSVGQGNYGYT
TRBV19,TRBJ2-4,ASSIGPPGGNIQY
TRBV10-3,TRBJ2-7,AISEGTTNSYEQY
TRBV30,TRBJ2-5,AWSDGQETQY
TRBV7-9,TRBJ1-6,ASDTYGGGRSPLH
TRBV5-1,TRBJ2-7,ASSLQGGHSSYEQY
TRBV6-1,TRBJ2-7,ATLRGGISTYEQY
TRBV2,TRBJ1-5,ASSVGTGNNQPQH
TRBV9,TRBJ1-1,ASSGTGWLTEAF
TRBV14,TRBJ1-3,ASRPSSSGNTIY
TRBV21-1,TRBJ1-4,ATPGGEPDEKLF
TRBV6-1,TRBJ1-1,ASSEASQSTGRNTEAF
TRBV4-3,TRBJ2-3,ASSPTSGSADTQY
TRBV5-1,TRBJ2-5,ASSLGARETQY
TRBV4-2,TRBJ2-1,ASTTNRGSYNEQF
TRBV29-1,TRBJ2-3,SVGLGLWTGRGTDTQY
TRBV11-2,TRBJ2-4,ASKGRDREGWWAKNIQY
TRBV6-5,TRBJ1-6,ASSYSTGRDNSPLH
TRBV19,TRBJ2-3,ASSIRGNAAADTQY
TRBV6-5,TRBJ2-3,ASNNGGAGTDTQY
TRBV6-5,TRBJ2-2,ASSRRGELF
TRBV29-1,TRBJ2-7,SAWDSGPYEQY
TRBV7-2,TRBJ2-1,ASSSRTSGRVYEQF
TRBV5-1,TRBJ2-5,ASSSGSGETQY
TRBV7-8,TRBJ2-1,ASSIRDRVMF
TRBV5-1,TRBJ2-7,ASSLDTGGHREQY
TRBV6-5,TRBJ2-7,ATSQGNYEQY
TRBV7-2,TRBJ2-5,ASSRQGQGTPRETQY
TRBV7-9,TRBJ2-5,ASSLAQGITETQY
TRBV5-6,TRBJ2-5,ASSFSFGDSGETQY
TRBV7-3,TRBJ2-1,ASSLGGLATSNEQF
TRBV6-6,TRBJ1-2,ASLLPPSGYT
TRBV7-2,TRBJ2-5,ASSGTSGVETQY
TRBV4-3,TRBJ2-5,ASSPRAGSQETQY
TRBV11-2,TRBJ2-7,ASSSYGTGGNYEQY